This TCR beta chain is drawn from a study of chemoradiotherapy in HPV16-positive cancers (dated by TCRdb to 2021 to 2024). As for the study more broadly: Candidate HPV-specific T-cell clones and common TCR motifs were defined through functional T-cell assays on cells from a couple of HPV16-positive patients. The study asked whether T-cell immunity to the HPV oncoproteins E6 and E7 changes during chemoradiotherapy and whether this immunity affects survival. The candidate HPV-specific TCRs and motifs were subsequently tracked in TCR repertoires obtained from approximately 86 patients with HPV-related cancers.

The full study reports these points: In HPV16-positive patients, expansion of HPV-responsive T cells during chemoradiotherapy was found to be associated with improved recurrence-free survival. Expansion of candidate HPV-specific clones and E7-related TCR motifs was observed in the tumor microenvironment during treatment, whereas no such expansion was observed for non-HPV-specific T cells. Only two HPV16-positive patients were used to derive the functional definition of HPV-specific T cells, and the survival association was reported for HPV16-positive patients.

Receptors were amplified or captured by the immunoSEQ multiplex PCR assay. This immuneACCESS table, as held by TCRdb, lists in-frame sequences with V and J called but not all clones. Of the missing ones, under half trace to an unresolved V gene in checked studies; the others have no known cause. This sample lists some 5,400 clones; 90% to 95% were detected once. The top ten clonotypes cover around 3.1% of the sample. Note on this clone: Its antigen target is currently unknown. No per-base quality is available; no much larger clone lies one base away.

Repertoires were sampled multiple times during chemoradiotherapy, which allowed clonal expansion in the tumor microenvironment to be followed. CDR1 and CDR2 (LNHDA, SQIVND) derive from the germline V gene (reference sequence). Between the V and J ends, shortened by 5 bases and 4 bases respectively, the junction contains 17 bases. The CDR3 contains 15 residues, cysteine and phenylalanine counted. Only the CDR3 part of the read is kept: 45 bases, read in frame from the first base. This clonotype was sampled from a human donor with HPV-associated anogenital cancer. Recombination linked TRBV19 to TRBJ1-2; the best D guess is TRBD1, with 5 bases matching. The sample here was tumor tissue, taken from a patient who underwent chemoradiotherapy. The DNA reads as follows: TGTGCCAGTAGTGTCCCATTCGACAGCGTCTATGGCTACACCTTC. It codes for CASSVPFDSVYGYTF.